Listed here are 21 T cell receptor beta chains from one sample, sequenced in a study of T cell responses to AZD1222 COVID-19 vaccine. Only in-frame clones appear in the TCRdb table, and some are missing; sequencing was by immunoSEQ multiplex PCR. The sample has 200,000 or so clones; approximately 94% are singletons. The sequencing here drew on peripheral blood, taken on day 0 of AZD1222 vaccination. The receptors were sampled from an adult in good health.

The J gene is TRBJ2-1, the V gene TRBV10-3, with TRBD2 matching 10 bases. The germline gives CDR1 ENHRY, CDR2 SYGVKD. This CDR3 is built from 14 residues. V was pared by 6 bases and J by 6 bases, with 5 bases of the junction left unmatched. CDR3 sequence reads: CAISASGSINEQFF. The CDR3 bases are TGTGCCATCAGCGCTAGCGGGAGTATCAATGAGCAGTTCTTC.

This chain links TRBV29-1 with TRBJ1-2; D unresolved. Per germline, CDR1 SQVTM and CDR2 ANQGSEA. The germline V and J ends were trimmed by 1 base and 14 bases, with 5 bases remaining between them. CDR3 length: 8 residues. CDR3 sequence reads: CSVEVGTF. Written as DNA, the CDR3 is TGCAGCGTTGAAGTGGGGACCTTC.

CDR3 in DNA: TGTGCCAGCAGCGGGGGGTACGAAAAACTGTTTTTT. Its translation: CASSGGYEKLFF. The genes are TRBV6-5 and TRBJ1-4, with D perhaps TRBD1 (5 bases). Deletions cut 6 bases from V and 8 bases from J, with 10 bases between. CDR1 is MNHEY, CDR2 SVGAGI, per germline. CDR3 length: 12 amino acids.

The chain carries TRBV28 and TRBJ2-5; D uncertain. Looked up from germline, CDR1 is MDHEN and CDR2 is SYDVKM. The CDR3 spans 13 residues. Trimming pared 6 bases from V and 5 bases from J, leaving 13 bases between. The chain's CDR3 is CASRTPHSETQYF. In DNA, the CDR3 is TGTGCCAGCAGGACACCGCATTCGGAGACCCAGTACTTC.

As regards this clone: The sample holds other DNA sequences that translate to the same CDR3. The rearrangement uses TRBV9 and TRBJ1-6; no definite D call. Germline CDR1 is SGDLS and CDR2 is YYNGEE. The CDR3 totals 12 residues. V dropped 0 bases and J dropped 8 bases, with 3 bases sitting between them. The DNA of the CDR3 is TGTGCCAGCAGCGTAGGGGATTCACCCCTCCACTTT. It specifies CASSVGDSPLHF.

The V call is TRBV3-1 (or the pseudogene TRBV3-2), the J call TRBJ2-1; 14 bases line up with TRBD2. The CDR3 consists of 15 residues. Per the germline V gene, CDR1 is LGHDT and CDR2 is YNNKEL (reference sequence). The trim removed 10 bases at V and 7 bases at J, leaving 9 bases unmatched. The CDR3 loop reads CATRLAGGPGNEQFF. CDR3 DNA sequence: TGTGCCACCCGACTAGCGGGAGGGCCGGGGAATGAGCAGTTCTTC.

This sequence joins TRBV27 and TRBJ2-7, with D unclear. This CDR3 is built from 14 residues. Trimming left V 0 bases short and J 2 bases short, with 8 bases between. The germline V gene has CDR1 MNHEY and CDR2 SMNVEV (reference sequence). In DNA, the CDR3 is TGTGCCAGCAGTTTATCAAGCCTCACCTACGAGCAGTACTTC. It translates to CASSLSSLTYEQYF.

This CDR3 is CASSQQGGAPLHF. The CDR3 nucleotides are TGCGCCAGCAGCCAACAAGGGGGGGCACCCCTCCACTTT. J is TRBJ1-6 and V is TRBV4-1, with a possible D match to TRBD1 (6 bases). Trimming took off 2 bases at V and 11 bases at J, with 10 bases between the two ends. Germline CDR1 MGHRA, CDR2 YSYEKL. The CDR3 is 13 residues long.

Only one count was recorded for this clone. Here the CDR3 DNA reads TGTGCCAGTAGTATGAGGGACAGGGGTGATCAGCCCCAGCATTTT. It yields the protein CASSMRDRGDQPQHF. V usage is TRBV19 and J usage is TRBJ1-5, with TRBD1 matching 10 bases. V was pared by 3 bases and J by 5 bases, with 4 bases of the junction left unmatched. This CDR3 has 15 amino acids. Per the germline V gene, CDR1 is LNHDA and CDR2 is SQIVND (reference sequence). Full variable domain (missing parts from reference TRBV19 and TRBJ1-5): DGGITQSPKYLFRKEGQNVTLSCEQNLNHDAMYWYRQDPGQGLRLIYYSQIVNDFQKGDIAEGYSVSREKKESFPLTVTSAQKNPTAFYLCASSMRDRGDQPQHFGDGTRLSIL.

This clone was seen a single time. V is TRBV6-5 and J is TRBJ2-2, with TRBD1 matching over 8 bases. Germline V lookup: CDR1 MNHEY, CDR2 SVGAGI. After removal of 7 bases from V and 4 bases from J, the junction contained 5 bases not matched to a gene. CDR3 size: 14 residues. The CDR3 loop is CASTRGQGTGELFF. The CDR3 DNA reads as TGTGCCAGCACCCGAGGACAGGGCACCGGGGAGCTGTTTTTT.

This chain uses TRBV5-1 with TRBJ1-3, with D unresolved. Germline CDR1 reads SGHRS; CDR2 reads YFSETQ. The CDR3 spans 15 residues. With 4 bases removed from V and 1 base from J, the gap between germline ends came to 12 bases. The CDR3 coding sequence is TGCGCCAGCAGCCCCTTTTCTGGGTCTGGAAACACCATATATTTT. As protein: CASSPFSGSGNTIYF.

V usage is TRBV29-1 and J usage is TRBJ1-4; D might be TRBD1 (6 bases). There are 17 residues in the CDR3. From germline, CDR1 is SQVTM and CDR2 ANQGSEA. Trimming took 0 bases from V and 4 from J, leaving 18 bases between them. The CDR3 sequence is CSVEDREGGAGNEKLFF. The CDR3 DNA sequence: TGCAGCGTTGAAGATCGTGAGGGGGGCGCCGGTAATGAAAAACTGTTTTTT.

The gene calls are TRBV4-1 and TRBJ2-1; 10 nucleotides match TRBD2. V lost 4 bases to trimming and J lost 15 bases; unmatched junction nucleotides: 18. Germline lookup yields CDR1 MGHRA and CDR2 YSYEKL. The CDR3 is made up of 16 amino acids. This chain's CDR3 is CASSLHPGLAGVGGFF. The DNA for the CDR3 is TGCGCCAGCAGCCTCCATCCGGGGCTAGCGGGAGTCGGTGGGTTCTTC.

The chain joins TRBV28 to TRBJ1-2; D perhaps matches TRBD1 (5 bases). Germline CDR1 reads MDHEN; CDR2 reads SYDVKM. Deletions cut 2 bases from V and 3 bases from J, with 10 bases between. This CDR3 has 14 residues. The CDR3 loop reads CASSLGTVDYGYTF. CDR3 coding DNA: TGTGCCAGCAGTTTAGGGACGGTTGACTATGGCTACACCTTC.

This chain joins TRBV5-4 and TRBJ2-7, with 11 bases matching TRBD2. V gave up 0 bases and J gave up 1 base; unmatched junction bases: 6. Per the germline V gene, CDR1 is SGHNT and CDR2 is YYREEE (reference sequence). This CDR3 has 17 residues. The CDR3 DNA reads TGTGCCAGCAGCTTGGCGCCAACTAGCGGGAGTTCCTACGAGCAGTACTTC. Protein: CASSLAPTSGSSYEQYF. Full variable domain (outside the CDR3, taken from reference TRBV5-4 and TRBJ2-7): ETGVTQSPTHLIKTRGQQVTLRCSSQSGHNTVSWYQQALGQGPQFIFQYYREEENGRGNFPPRFSGLQFPNYSSELNVNALELDDSALYLCASSLAPTSGSSYEQYFGPGTRLTVT.

The chain combines TRBV9 with TRBJ2-5; TRBD2 matches 7 bases. With 4 bases clipped from V and 5 bases from J, the junction kept 14 bases outside the gene matches. CDR1 is SGDLS, CDR2 YYNGEE, per germline. The CDR3 extends over 16 amino acids. In DNA, the CDR3 is TGTGCCAGCAGCAGAAGTGGGGGAGGGCCTAGGGAGACCCAGTACTTC. Translation: CASSRSGGGPRETQYF.

The V and J genes are TRBV27 and TRBJ2-1, with TRBD2 as a possible D gene (6 bases). The V end lost 2 bases, the J end lost 10 bases, and 12 bases lay between the germline ends. There are 13 residues in the CDR3. Germline V CDR1 and CDR2: MNHEY, SMNVEV (reference sequence). CDR3 sequence: CASSLRPREEQFF. For the CDR3, the DNA is TGTGCCAGCAGTTTACGCCCTCGGGAGGAGCAGTTCTTC.

The V and J genes are TRBV29-1 and TRBJ1-1, with 7 bases lining up with TRBD1. Losses at the gene ends were 4 bases for V and 0 bases for J; bases not matched to a gene: 2. Germline lookup yields CDR1 SQVTM and CDR2 ANQGSEA. CDR3 size: 13 residues. The CDR3 nucleotides read TGCAGCGTTGGACAGGGATTGAACACTGAAGCTTTCTTT. This gives the protein CSVGQGLNTEAFF. Using reference TRBV29-1 and TRBJ1-1 for the parts outside the CDR3, the full variable domain is SAVISQKPSRDICQRGTSLTIQCQVDSQVTMMFWYRQQPGQSLTLIATANQGSEATYESGFVIDKFPISRPNLTFSTLTVSNMSPEDSSIYLCSVGQGLNTEAFFGQGTRLTVV.

The chain links TRBV27 to TRBJ2-1; 7 bases align to TRBD1. Germline loops: CDR1 MNHEY, CDR2 SMNVEV (reference sequence). J was trimmed by 3 bases and V by 0 bases; bases with no gene match: 5. The CDR3 runs 16 residues. This CDR3 is CASSLSSGQFYNEQFF. In DNA, the CDR3 is TGTGCCAGCAGTTTATCGTCGGGACAGTTCTACAATGAGCAGTTCTTC.

CDR3 nucleotides: TGTGCCAGCAGCCGAGACGTCACAGATACGCAGTATTTT. It specifies CASSRDVTDTQYF. The gene calls are TRBV7-3 and TRBJ2-3; no clear D. Trimming took 5 bases from V and 2 from J, leaving 8 bases between them. Germline V gives CDR1 SGHTA, CDR2 FQGTGA. This CDR3 comprises 13 residues.

This rearrangement joins TRBV10-1 to TRBJ1-5, with D perhaps matching TRBD1 (5 bases). Germline lookup yields CDR1 WNHNN and CDR2 SYGVQD (reference sequence). V shed 7 bases and J shed 4 bases, with 17 bases lying between them. This CDR3 comprises 15 residues. CDR3 region: CASTEQAGWNQPQHF. CDR3 bases: TGCGCCAGCACCGAACAGGCCGGGTGGAATCAGCCCCAGCATTTT.